This TCR beta chain was found in a study of graft-versus-host responses after intestinal transplantation. Study-wide findings and caveats: Within allografts, high graft-versus-host to host-versus-graft clonal ratios were seen among patients with graft-donor T cell macrochimerism. Detected in recipient marrow were GvH clones, some of which were first observed in ileum or blood.

V gave up 2 bases and J gave up 3 bases; unmatched junction bases: 2. Germline values: CDR1 SGHNT, CDR2 YYREEE (reference sequence). This CDR3 has 14 amino acids. Clones were sequenced by immunoSEQ multiplex PCR, and TCRdb holds only the in-frame ones, with some missing. There are 84,000 or so clones in the sample; around 93% occur only once, and around 1.2% lies in the top ten. With respect to this clone: Its antigen is not identified.

The source was unstimulated CD8+ T cells sorted from spleen or lymph node cells, collected before transplant. V gene TRBV5-4 combines with J gene TRBJ2-5; 9 bases are shared with TRBD2. This clonotype originated in a human donor who was the organ donor for an intestinal transplant. CDR3 loop: CASSLPSGEETQYF. The CDR3 bases are TGTGCCAGCAGCTTACCTAGCGGGGAAGAGACCCAGTACTTC.